The 11 T cell receptor beta chains given below trace back to one sample, sequenced in a study of shared clonotypes between healthy human individuals. TCRdb keeps only in-frame clones here, not all; method: immunoSEQ multiplex PCR. Found here are millions of clones, 90% to 95% of them singletons; the top ten hold 0.39%. Sequencing input: naive CD4+ T cells from PBMCs. The subset here: CD45RA+ positively selected. The receptors derive from a man in his late teens or twenties in good health. Some clones in this sample may be carry-over from other donors' samples.

J is TRBJ1-2 and V is TRBV5-3; D is unclear. TRBV5-3 counts as an open reading frame of uncertain function. The germline V and J ends were trimmed by 4 bases and 3 bases, with 19 bases remaining between them. CDR3 length: 16 residues. CDR3: CARSPTEAWEYYGYTF. The CDR3 DNA reads TGTGCCAGAAGCCCAACCGAGGCTTGGGAGTACTATGGCTACACCTTC.

The J gene is TRBJ1-1, the V gene TRBV10-3; D unresolved. This CDR3 spans 16 amino acids. Germline V lookup: CDR1 ENHRY, CDR2 SYGVKD. Trimming pared 10 bases from V and 8 bases from J, leaving 29 bases between. In DNA form, the CDR3 reads TGTGCCACCCATGGCCCCCTCGGGGAAAGCGCTATGGAAGCTTTCTTT. Translating it yields CATHGPLGESAMEAFF.

The chain employs TRBV29-1 and TRBJ1-5; D gene uncertain. Between the trimmed V and J ends, which lost 4 bases and 5 bases, there was a span of 12 bases. Germline V gene sequence: CDR1 SQVTM, CDR2 ANQGSEA. This CDR3 is 13 amino acids long. Here the CDR3 DNA reads TGCAGCGTTGTTCTTCAGTCGGATCAGCCCCAGCATTTT. Its translation: CSVVLQSDQPQHF.

This CDR3 is CASSVGTGAYEQYF. Written as DNA, the CDR3 is TGTGCCAGCAGTGTGGGGACGGGGGCCTACGAGCAGTACTTC. The chain is built from TRBV2 and TRBJ2-7; D perhaps matches TRBD2 (6 bases). CDR1 is SNHLY and CDR2 is FYNNEI in the germline V gene. The CDR3 covers 14 residues. V was clipped by 4 bases and J by 2 bases, with 12 bases between them.

The rearrangement links TRBV29-1 to TRBJ1-1; D remains ambiguous. With 6 bases removed from V and 3 bases from J, the gap between germline ends came to 11 bases. The CDR3 loop spans 12 amino acids. Germline assignment: CDR1 SQVTM and CDR2 ANQGSEA. CDR3 sequence: CSVADGDTEAFF. The CDR3 nucleotides are TGCAGCGTCGCGGACGGGGACACTGAAGCTTTCTTT.

V and J are TRBV7-2 and TRBJ1-4; possibly TRBD1 for D (5 bases). Trimming shortened V by 2 bases and J by 6 bases, and 13 bases separated the two germline ends. CDR1 SGHTA and CDR2 FQGNSA come from the germline V gene. The CDR3 is 15 amino acids. The CDR3 protein is CASSLKSGVDEKLFF. Written as DNA, the CDR3 is TGTGCCAGCAGCTTAAAGTCGGGGGTTGATGAAAAACTGTTTTTT.

The CDR3 region is CASSLTLDREAFF. CDR3 DNA: TGTGCCAGCAGTTTGACCCTGGACAGGGAAGCTTTCTTT. V usage is TRBV28 and J usage is TRBJ1-1; 7 nucleotides agree with TRBD1. The CDR3 loop spans 13 amino acids. V dropped 3 bases and J dropped 8; count of bases not matched to a gene: 6. Germline-derived CDR1 and CDR2 are MDHEN and SYDVKM.

This clone has just a few counts. This chain connects TRBV29-1 to TRBJ1-4, with D maybe TRBD1 (6 bases). This CDR3 has 13 residues. The V end lost 6 bases, the J end lost 3 bases, and 11 bases lay between the germline ends. CDR1 and CDR2 (germline): SQVTM, ANQGSEA. CDR3 nucleotide sequence: TGCAGCGTGTCGGACAGCCCTAATGAAAAACTGTTTTTT. This encodes CSVSDSPNEKLFF.

The chain employs TRBV28 and TRBJ2-7; the match to TRBD2 covers 15 bases. After removal of 6 bases from V and 6 bases from J, the junction contained 3 bases not matched to a gene. Germline loops: CDR1 MDHEN, CDR2 SYDVKM. This CDR3 has 14 residues. DNA of the CDR3: TGTGCCAGCAGCCGGACTAGCGGGAGGGCCGAGCAGTACTTC. Translated: CASSRTSGRAEQYF.

Notes on this clone: The sample contains more than one DNA sequence encoding this CDR3. The chain employs TRBV19 and TRBJ1-1; 7 positions agree with TRBD1. The CDR3 length is 13 residues. V gave up 4 bases and J gave up 4 bases; unmatched junction bases: 3. CDR1 LNHDA and CDR2 SQIVND come from the germline V gene (reference sequence). The CDR3 protein is CASSTAGGTEAFF. DNA of the CDR3: TGTGCCAGTAGTACGGCAGGGGGCACTGAAGCTTTCTTT.

The V and J genes are TRBV28 and TRBJ1-2, with TRBD1 matching over 10 bases. V lost 4 bases and J lost 4; bases outside the gene matches: 9. Germline V gene data show CDR1 as MDHEN and CDR2 as SYDVKM. The CDR3 is 16 residues long. In nucleotides, the CDR3 is TGTGCCAGCAGTTCGACAGGGGGCGGTCTCGCCTATGGCTACACCTTC. Its translation: CASSSTGGGLAYGYTF.